This T cell receptor (beta chain) was captured in a study of cytomegalovirus exposure and HLA in healthy donors. Study outcomes and limitations: A list of about 180 TCR beta chains associated with cytomegalovirus was given. Later work found most CMV-associated TCR beta chains apparently HLA-restricted. HLA alleles showed associations with about 17,000 TCR beta sequences in a later analysis, at a 0.05 false discovery rate.

Comments on this clone: Its antigen is still unknown.

Amplification used 60 Vbeta primers and 13 Jbeta primers. Some clones are missing from TCRdb's copy, which holds only in-frame ones; the method was immunoSEQ multiplex PCR. The table lists about 140,000 clones, approximately 80% of them singletons. V gave up 6 bases and J gave up 2 bases; unmatched junction bases: 12. The CDR3 spans 16 residues. CDR1 is SNHLY and CDR2 is FYNNEI in the germline V gene. The sequence came from a man between 18 and 29 years old in good health and CMV-seronegative. The V gene is TRBV2, the J gene TRBJ2-7; 8 bases fit TRBD1. The material sequenced was PBMCs. The CDR3 reads CASRPGQGIGAYEQYF. CDR3 nucleotides: TGTGCCAGCAGACCCGGACAGGGTATTGGGGCCTACGAGCAGTACTTC.